Listed here are 20 T cell receptor beta chains from one sample, sequenced in a study of cytomegalovirus exposure and HLA in healthy donors. The PCR made use of 60 Vbeta and 13 Jbeta primers. Sequencing used immunoSEQ multiplex PCR; TCRdb keeps in-frame clones, though not all of them. Of approximately 160,000 clones in the sample, roughly 86% were seen once. The sample comprised PBMCs. All receptors derive from a girl aged 5-17 years in good health and CMV-seropositive.

The rearrangement joins TRBV30 to TRBJ2-2; 9 positions match TRBD1. This CDR3 has 14 residues. The germline V gene has CDR1 GTSNPN and CDR2 SVGIG (reference sequence). V shed 3 bases and J 6 bases; nucleotides not matched to a gene: 5. The CDR3 region is CAWRAQGAAGELFF. CDR3 DNA: TGTGCCTGGAGGGCACAGGGGGCAGCCGGGGAGCTGTTTTTT.

V gene TRBV5-1 combines with J gene TRBJ2-2, with 11 positions matching TRBD2. This CDR3 is built from 15 residues. In germline, CDR1 is SGHRS, CDR2 YFSETQ. V dropped 2 bases and J dropped 4; count of bases not matched to a gene: 1. The CDR3, as DNA: TGCGCCAGCAGCTTTAGCGGGGGGGCCACCGGGGAGCTGTTTTTT. Its protein product is CASSFSGGATGELFF.

V is TRBV7-8 and J is TRBJ1-3, with D possibly being TRBD1 (6 bases). Per germline, CDR1 SGHVS and CDR2 FQNEAQ. The CDR3 is 15 residues long. V was trimmed by 5 bases and J by 4 bases, leaving 15 bases between them. The chain's CDR3 is CASSLDRREGNTIYF. Here the CDR3 DNA reads TGTGCCAGCAGCCTAGACAGGCGGGAAGGAAACACCATATATTTT.

The chain employs TRBV19 and TRBJ2-7, with TRBD1 matching 9 bases. This CDR3 contains 14 residues. The germline V gene encodes CDR1 LNHDA and CDR2 SQIVND (reference sequence). The V gene end was trimmed by 5 bases and the J gene end by 5 bases; junction bases not matched to a gene: 7. The DNA of the CDR3 is TGTGCCAGTAGTCCCGACAGGGGGTTCAACGAGCAGTACTTC. Translation gives CASSPDRGFNEQYF. Full variable domain (remainder filled in from reference TRBV19 and TRBJ2-7): DGGITQSPKYLFRKEGQNVTLSCEQNLNHDAMYWYRQDPGQGLRLIYYSQIVNDFQKGDIAEGYSVSREKKESFPLTVTSAQKNPTAFYLCASSPDRGFNEQYFGPGTRLTVT.

This chain uses TRBV2 with TRBJ1-5; TRBD1 agrees at 7 bases. The ends lost 2 bases at V and 0 bases at J; junction bases unmatched: 13. The germline V gene has CDR1 SNHLY and CDR2 FYNNEI. This CDR3 has 19 amino acids. The CDR3 protein is CASSERDSRFYYSNQPQHF. The CDR3 DNA follows: TGTGCCAGCAGTGAAAGGGACAGCCGGTTTTACTATAGCAATCAGCCCCAGCATTTT.

The chain couples TRBV27 to TRBJ1-4; D ambiguous. Trimming removed 4 bases from V and 5 bases from J, with 11 bases in between. Germline V gene data show CDR1 as MNHEY and CDR2 as SMNVEV (reference sequence). This CDR3 has 14 amino acids. The CDR3 nucleotides are TGTGCCAGCAGTTCCATTCCCCCAAATGAAAAACTGTTTTTT. Protein: CASSSIPPNEKLFF.

The chain links TRBV7-2 to TRBJ2-7; the match to TRBD1 covers 7 bases. The CDR3 length is 14 residues. Germline V lookup: CDR1 SGHTA, CDR2 FQGNSA. J gave up 3 bases and V 1 base, and 3 bases lay outside the gene matches. CDR3 nucleotide sequence: TGTGCCAGCAGCTTAGTCAGGGGGATCTACGAGCAGTACTTC. This translates into CASSLVRGIYEQYF.

V usage is TRBV10-3 and J usage is TRBJ1-2, with D possibly TRBD1 on 5 matching bases. V lost 3 bases and J lost 0, with 20 bases in between. This CDR3 region has 18 residues. Germline V gives CDR1 ENHRY, CDR2 SYGVKD. CDR3 residues: CAISEALVGPEANYGYTF. The CDR3 nucleotides read TGTGCCATCAGTGAAGCCCTTGTGGGGCCAGAGGCTAACTATGGCTACACCTTC.

The J gene is TRBJ1-4, the V gene TRBV7-3; D remains ambiguous. V lost 5 bases and J lost 0, with 10 bases in between. This CDR3 is 15 amino acids long. CDR1 and CDR2 from the germline V gene are SGHTA and FQGTGA. The CDR3 bases are TGTGCCAGCAGCCCAGGATTAGCAACTAATGAAAAACTGTTTTTT. Its translation: CASSPGLATNEKLFF. Full variable domain (outside the CDR3, taken from reference TRBV7-3 and TRBJ1-4): GAGVSQTPSNKVTEKGKYVELRCDPISGHTALYWYRQSLGQGPEFLIYFQGTGAADDSGLPNDRFFAVRPEGSVSTLKIQRTERGDSAVYLCASSPGLATNEKLFFGSGTQLSVL.

This clone has just one count. The chain employs TRBV2 and TRBJ1-1, with TRBD1 as a possible D gene (6 bases). Germline-derived CDR1 and CDR2 are SNHLY and FYNNEI. The CDR3 is 15 amino acids. Trimming took off 5 bases at V and 0 bases at J, with 13 bases between the two ends. The CDR3 is CASSPQGLMNTEAFF. The CDR3, as DNA: TGTGCCAGCAGTCCGCAGGGGCTCATGAACACTGAAGCTTTCTTT.

This clone was found once. The V call is TRBV19, the J call TRBJ1-5, with D possibly TRBD1 on 5 matching bases. The CDR3 has 13 amino acids. The germline V and J ends were trimmed by 6 bases and 7 bases, with 13 bases remaining between them. Germline V gene data show CDR1 as LNHDA and CDR2 as SQIVND (reference sequence). The CDR3 is CASSSGLGQPQHF. CDR3 bases: TGTGCCAGTAGCTCAGGGCTGGGGCAGCCCCAGCATTTT.

The chain recombines TRBV5-1 with TRBJ2-3, with D perhaps matching TRBD1 (5 bases). This CDR3 is 15 amino acids long. Germline V gene data show CDR1 as SGHRS and CDR2 as YFSETQ. Trimming stripped 4 bases from V and 5 bases from J, with 17 bases between. The chain's CDR3 is CASSQGIFREDTQYF. CDR3 nucleotide sequence: TGCGCCAGCAGCCAAGGGATTTTCAGGGAAGATACGCAGTATTTT.

This chain joins TRBV4-1 and TRBJ1-6; TRBD1 aligns across 8 bases. Germline CDR1 reads MGHRA; CDR2 reads YSYEKL. Losses at the gene ends were 4 bases for V and 7 bases for J; bases not matched to a gene: 3. This CDR3 comprises 14 residues. The CDR3 DNA reads as TGCGCCAGCAGCCGGACAGGGAGCAATTCACCCCTCCACTTT. Translation gives CASSRTGSNSPLHF.

The chain recombines TRBV19 with TRBJ1-1; D is ambiguous. The CDR3 covers 13 residues. The ends were cut back, 4 bases at V and 1 base at J, with 7 bases in the middle. Germline V gives CDR1 LNHDA, CDR2 SQIVND (reference sequence). The CDR3 DNA follows: TGTGCCAGTAGTAATGCGGGGAACACTGAAGCTTTCTTT. Amino acids: CASSNAGNTEAFF.

The CDR3 loop reads CASSQLAGGGTGELFF. In DNA, the CDR3 is TGCGCCAGCAGCCAACTAGCGGGGGGAGGAACCGGGGAGCTGTTTTTT. The rearrangement joins TRBV4-1 to TRBJ2-2, with 11 bases aligning to TRBD2. Germline values: CDR1 MGHRA, CDR2 YSYEKL. The junction had 4 bases not matched to a gene; V was cut back by 2 bases and J by 5 bases. This CDR3 contains 16 residues.

The chain has TRBV9 and TRBJ1-1, with TRBD1 as a possible D gene (6 bases). Germline CDR1 and CDR2: SGDLS and YYNGEE. V was shortened by 6 bases and J by 4 bases, with 19 bases between the two germline ends. The CDR3 spans 15 residues. CDR3 DNA sequence: TGTGCCAGCACGGATGGGGGGGCGTCGAGCACTGAAGCTTTCTTT. Its translation: CASTDGGASSTEAFF.

J is TRBJ1-4 and V is TRBV5-4, with D perhaps matching TRBD1 (5 bases). The CDR3 is made up of 15 amino acids. Trimming took off 4 bases at V and 8 bases at J, with 18 bases between the two ends. Per the germline V gene, CDR1 is SGHNT and CDR2 is YYREEE (reference sequence). The CDR3 is CASSALGGSNEKLFF. The DNA for the CDR3 is TGTGCCAGCAGCGCATTGGGGGGGAGTAACGAAAAACTGTTTTTT.

The chain is built from TRBV9 and TRBJ1-2, with D possibly TRBD1 on 5 matching bases. V was pared by 4 bases and J by 5 bases, with 12 bases between. Germline assignment: CDR1 SGDLS and CDR2 YYNGEE. This CDR3 spans 13 amino acids. CDR3 coding DNA: TGTGCCAGCAGCCCCCCAGGGCCTTATGGCTACACCTTC. Translating gives CASSPPGPYGYTF.

As regards this clone: Mismatch with germline at one junction end may stem from a read error. The chain combines TRBV7-7 with TRBJ2-1; 10 bases fit TRBD2. The CDR3 runs to 19 residues. Looked up from germline, CDR1 is SSHAT and CDR2 is FNYEAQ (reference sequence). CDR3 nucleotide sequence: TGTGCTAGCAACTTAGAGGTCCCTAGCGGGGGCTTCTCCTACAATGAGCAGTTCTTC. Amino acids: CASNLEVPSGGFSYNEQFF.

The chain recombines TRBV7-6 with TRBJ2-1; tentatively, D is TRBD2 (5 bases). This CDR3 is built from 14 residues. The V end lost 4 bases, the J end lost 0 bases, and 7 bases lay between the germline ends. Germline V CDR1 and CDR2: SGHVS, FNYEAQ. The CDR3 loop reads CASSSGNSYNEQFF. The CDR3 nucleotides read TGTGCCAGCAGCTCGGGAAACTCCTACAATGAGCAGTTCTTC.